Detailed here is one T cell receptor beta chain. Its antigen is undetermined. Expressed TCRB transcripts were sequenced because the entire RNA isolate underwent reverse transcription. Only in-frame clones appear in the TCRdb table, and some are missing; sequencing was by immunoSEQ multiplex PCR. In the table there are 150,000 to 180,000 clones, under 13% of which are singletons. The CDR3 contains 15 residues. Looked up from germline, CDR1 is MGHRA and CDR2 is YSYEKL. Trimming left V 5 bases short and J 1 base short, with 14 bases between. The entry originates in a study of beta chain features in type 1 diabetes. Study-level results: There was a moderate but significant shortening of TCRB CDR3s in all four CD4+ subsets of Type 1 diabetes patients.

Sorted populations were all over 98% pure. This chain connects TRBV4-1 to TRBJ1-1, with D possibly TRBD1 on 5 matching bases. Sequencing was performed on central memory CD4+ T cells from blood. The sequence came from a man aged 25-45 years with type 1 diabetes. The CDR3 is CASSLFQGSNTEAFF. The CDR3 coding sequence is TGCGCCAGCAGCTTATTCCAGGGTTCGAACACTGAAGCTTTCTTT.